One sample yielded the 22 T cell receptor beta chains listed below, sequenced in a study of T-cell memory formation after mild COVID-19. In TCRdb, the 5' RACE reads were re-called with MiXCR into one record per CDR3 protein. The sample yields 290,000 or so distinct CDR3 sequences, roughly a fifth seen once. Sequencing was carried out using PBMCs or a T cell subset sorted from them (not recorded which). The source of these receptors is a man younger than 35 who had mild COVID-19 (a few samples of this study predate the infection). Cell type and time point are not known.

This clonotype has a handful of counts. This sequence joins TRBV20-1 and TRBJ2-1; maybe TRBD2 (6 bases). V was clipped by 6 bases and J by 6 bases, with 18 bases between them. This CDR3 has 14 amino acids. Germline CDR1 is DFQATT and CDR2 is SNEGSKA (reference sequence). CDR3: CSATTPGGSNEQFF. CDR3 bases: TGCAGTGCCACAACACCTGGGGGGTCCAATGAGCAGTTCTTC.

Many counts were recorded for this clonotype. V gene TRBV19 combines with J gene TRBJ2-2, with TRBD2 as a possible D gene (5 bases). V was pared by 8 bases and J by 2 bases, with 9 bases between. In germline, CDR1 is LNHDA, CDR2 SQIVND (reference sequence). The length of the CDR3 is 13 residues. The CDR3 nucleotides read TGTGCCAGTGCTAGCCCCAACACCGGGGAGCTGTTTTTT. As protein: CASASPNTGELFF. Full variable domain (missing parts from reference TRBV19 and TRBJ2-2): DGGITQSPKYLFRKEGQNVTLSCEQNLNHDAMYWYRQDPGQGLRLIYYSQIVNDFQKGDIAEGYSVSREKKESFPLTVTSAQKNPTAFYLCASASPNTGELFFGEGSRLTVL.

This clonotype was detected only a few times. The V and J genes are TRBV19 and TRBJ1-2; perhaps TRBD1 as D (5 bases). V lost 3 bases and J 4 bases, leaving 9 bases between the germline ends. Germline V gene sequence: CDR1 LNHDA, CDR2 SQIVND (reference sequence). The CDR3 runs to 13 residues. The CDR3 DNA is TGTGCCAGTAGTATGGTGGGACTCTATGGCTACACCTTC. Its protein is CASSMVGLYGYTF.

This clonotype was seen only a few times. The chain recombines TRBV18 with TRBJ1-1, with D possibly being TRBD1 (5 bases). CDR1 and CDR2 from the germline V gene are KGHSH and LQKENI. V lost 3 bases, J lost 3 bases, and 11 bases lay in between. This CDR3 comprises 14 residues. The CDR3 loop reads CASSPGVPYTEAFF. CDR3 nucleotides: TGTGCCAGCTCACCGGGGGTCCCTTACACTGAAGCTTTCTTT.

The CDR3 region has the DNA TGTGCCGCGGACACAAGCTATGGCTACACCTTC. Its translation: CAADTSYGYTF. The V and J genes are TRBV19 and TRBJ1-2; D may be TRBD1 (5 bases). V was trimmed by 11 bases and J by 4 bases, leaving 11 bases between them. The CDR3 consists of 11 residues. Germline assignment: CDR1 LNHDA and CDR2 SQIVND (reference sequence).

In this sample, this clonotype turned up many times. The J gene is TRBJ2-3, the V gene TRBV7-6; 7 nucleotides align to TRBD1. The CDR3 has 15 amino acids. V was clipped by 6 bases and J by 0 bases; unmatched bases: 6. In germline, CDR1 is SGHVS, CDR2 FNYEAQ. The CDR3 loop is CASRQGTESTDTQYF. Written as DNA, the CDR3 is TGTGCCAGCAGACAGGGGACGGAGAGCACAGATACGCAGTATTTT.

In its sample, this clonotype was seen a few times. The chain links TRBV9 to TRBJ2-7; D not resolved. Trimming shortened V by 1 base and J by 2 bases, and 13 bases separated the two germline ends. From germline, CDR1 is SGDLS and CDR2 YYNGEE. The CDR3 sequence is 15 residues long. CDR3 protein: CASSVTGRNPYEQYF. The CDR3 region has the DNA TGTGCCAGCAGCGTAACCGGGCGGAACCCCTACGAGCAGTACTTC.

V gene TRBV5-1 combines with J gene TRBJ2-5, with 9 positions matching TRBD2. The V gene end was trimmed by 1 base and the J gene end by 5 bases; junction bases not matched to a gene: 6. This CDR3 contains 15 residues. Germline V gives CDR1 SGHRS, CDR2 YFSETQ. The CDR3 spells CASSLYGGGAETQYF. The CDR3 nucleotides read TGCGCCAGCAGCTTGTACGGCGGGGGGGCTGAGACCCAGTACTTC.

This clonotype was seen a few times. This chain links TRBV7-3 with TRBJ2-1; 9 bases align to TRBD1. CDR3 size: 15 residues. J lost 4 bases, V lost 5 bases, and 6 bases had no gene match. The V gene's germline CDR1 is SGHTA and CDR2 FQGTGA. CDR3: CASSPRQGGYNEQFF. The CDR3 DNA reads TGTGCCAGCAGCCCCCGACAGGGGGGTTACAATGAGCAGTTCTTC.

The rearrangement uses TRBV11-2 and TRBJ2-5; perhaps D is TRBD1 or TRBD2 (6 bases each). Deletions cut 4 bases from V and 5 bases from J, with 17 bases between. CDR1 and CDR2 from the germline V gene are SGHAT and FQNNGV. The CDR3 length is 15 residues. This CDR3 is CASSWWDGGLETQYF. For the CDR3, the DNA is TGTGCCAGCAGCTGGTGGGACGGGGGCCTGGAGACCCAGTACTTC. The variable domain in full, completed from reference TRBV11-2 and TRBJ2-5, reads EAGVAQSPRYKIIEKRQSVAFWCNPISGHATLYWYQQILGQGPKLLIQFQNNGVVDDSQLPKDRFSAERLKGVDSTLKIQPAKLEDSAVYLCASSWWDGGLETQYFGPGTRLLVL.

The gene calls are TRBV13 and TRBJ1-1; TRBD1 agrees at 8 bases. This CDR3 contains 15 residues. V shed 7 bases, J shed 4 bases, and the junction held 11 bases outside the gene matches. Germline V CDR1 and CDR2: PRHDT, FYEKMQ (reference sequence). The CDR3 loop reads CASTPARGPSTEAFF. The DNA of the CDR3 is TGTGCCAGCACCCCCGCCAGGGGGCCGAGCACTGAAGCTTTCTTT. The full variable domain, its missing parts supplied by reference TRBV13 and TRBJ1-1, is AAGVIQSPRHLIKEKRETATLKCYPIPRHDTVYWYQQGPGQDPQFLISFYEKMQSDKGSIPDRFSAQQFSDYHSELNMSSLELGDSALYFCASTPARGPSTEAFFGQGTRLTVV.

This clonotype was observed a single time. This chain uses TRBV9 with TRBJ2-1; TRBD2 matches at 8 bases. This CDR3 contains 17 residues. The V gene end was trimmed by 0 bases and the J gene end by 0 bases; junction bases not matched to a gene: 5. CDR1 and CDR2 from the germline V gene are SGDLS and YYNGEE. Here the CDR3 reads CASSVEVGTSSYNEQFF. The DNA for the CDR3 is TGTGCCAGCAGCGTAGAGGTGGGGACTAGCTCCTACAATGAGCAGTTCTTC.

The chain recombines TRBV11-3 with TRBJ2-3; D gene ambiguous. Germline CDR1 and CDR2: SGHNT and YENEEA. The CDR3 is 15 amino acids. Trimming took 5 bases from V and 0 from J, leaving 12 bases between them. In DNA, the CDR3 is TGTGCCAGCAGCCCCGGGTCGCTGAGCACAGATACGCAGTATTTT. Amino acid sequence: CASSPGSLSTDTQYF.

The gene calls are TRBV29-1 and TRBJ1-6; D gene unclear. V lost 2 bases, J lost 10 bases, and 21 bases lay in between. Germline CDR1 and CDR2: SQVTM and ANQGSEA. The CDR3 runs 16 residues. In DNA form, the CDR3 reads TGCAGCGTTGAACGGAGTCAAAGCTCGGCACAATCACCCCTCCACTTT. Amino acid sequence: CSVERSQSSAQSPLHF. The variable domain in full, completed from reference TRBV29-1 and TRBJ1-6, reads SAVISQKPSRDICQRGTSLTIQCQVDSQVTMMFWYRQQPGQSLTLIATANQGSEATYESGFVIDKFPISRPNLTFSTLTVSNMSPEDSSIYLCSVERSQSSAQSPLHFGNGTRLTVT.

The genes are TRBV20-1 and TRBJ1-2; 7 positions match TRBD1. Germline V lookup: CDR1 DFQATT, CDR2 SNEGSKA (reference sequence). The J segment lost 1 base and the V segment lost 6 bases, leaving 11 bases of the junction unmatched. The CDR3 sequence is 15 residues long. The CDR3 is CSAAVSGTDNYGYTF. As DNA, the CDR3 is TGCAGTGCGGCTGTCTCCGGGACAGATAACTATGGCTACACCTTC.

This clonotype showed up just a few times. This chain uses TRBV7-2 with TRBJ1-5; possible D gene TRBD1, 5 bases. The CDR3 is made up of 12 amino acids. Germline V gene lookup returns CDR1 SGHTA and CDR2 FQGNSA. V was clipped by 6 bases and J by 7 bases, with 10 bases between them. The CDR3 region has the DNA TGTGCCAGCAGGGCAGGGATCCAGCCCCAGCATTTT. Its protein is CASRAGIQPQHF.

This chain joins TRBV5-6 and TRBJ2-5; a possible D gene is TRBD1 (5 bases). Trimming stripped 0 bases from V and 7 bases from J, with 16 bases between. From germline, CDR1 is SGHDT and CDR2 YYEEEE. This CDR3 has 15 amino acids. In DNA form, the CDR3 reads TGTGCCAGCAGCTTGGAGGCCCTTAGGGGCGGGACCCAGTACTTC. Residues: CASSLEALRGGTQYF.

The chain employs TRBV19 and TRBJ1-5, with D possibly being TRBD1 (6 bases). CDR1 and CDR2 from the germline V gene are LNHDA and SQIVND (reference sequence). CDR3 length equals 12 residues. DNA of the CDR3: TGTGCGATAGGACAGATGGATCAGCCCCAGCATTTT. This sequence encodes CAIGQMDQPQHF.

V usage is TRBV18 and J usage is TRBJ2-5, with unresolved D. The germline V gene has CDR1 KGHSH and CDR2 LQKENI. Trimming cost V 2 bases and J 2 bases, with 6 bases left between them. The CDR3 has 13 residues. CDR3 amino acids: CASSPEIQETQYF. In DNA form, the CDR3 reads TGTGCCAGCTCACCAGAGATTCAAGAGACCCAGTACTTC.

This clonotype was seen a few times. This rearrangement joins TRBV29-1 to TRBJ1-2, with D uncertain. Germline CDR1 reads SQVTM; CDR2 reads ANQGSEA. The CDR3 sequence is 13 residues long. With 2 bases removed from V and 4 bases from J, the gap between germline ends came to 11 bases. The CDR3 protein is CSVEQRAFYGYTF. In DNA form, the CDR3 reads TGCAGCGTTGAACAACGGGCTTTCTATGGCTACACCTTC.

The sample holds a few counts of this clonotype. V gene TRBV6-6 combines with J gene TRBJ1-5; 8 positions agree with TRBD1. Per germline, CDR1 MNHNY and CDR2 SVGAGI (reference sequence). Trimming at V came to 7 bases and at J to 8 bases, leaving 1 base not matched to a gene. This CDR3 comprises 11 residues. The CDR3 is CASKDREPQHF. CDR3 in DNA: TGTGCCAGCAAGGACAGGGAGCCCCAGCATTTT.

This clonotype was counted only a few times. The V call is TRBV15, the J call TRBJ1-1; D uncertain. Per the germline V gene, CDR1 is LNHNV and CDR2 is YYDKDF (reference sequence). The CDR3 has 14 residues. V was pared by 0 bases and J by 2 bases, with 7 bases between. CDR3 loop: CATSRDAVNTEAFF. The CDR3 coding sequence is TGTGCCACCAGCAGAGATGCGGTAAACACTGAAGCTTTCTTT.